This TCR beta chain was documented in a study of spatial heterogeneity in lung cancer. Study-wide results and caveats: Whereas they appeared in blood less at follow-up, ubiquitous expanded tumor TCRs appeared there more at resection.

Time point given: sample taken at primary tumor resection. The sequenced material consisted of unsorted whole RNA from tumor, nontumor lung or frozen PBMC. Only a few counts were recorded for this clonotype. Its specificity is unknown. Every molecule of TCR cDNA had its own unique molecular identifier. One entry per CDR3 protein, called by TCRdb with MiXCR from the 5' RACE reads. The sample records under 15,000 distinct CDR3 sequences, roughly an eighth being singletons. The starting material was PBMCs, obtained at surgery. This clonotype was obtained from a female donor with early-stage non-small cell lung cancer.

CDR3 in amino acids: CSSFGQKSTDTQYF. Written as DNA, the CDR3 is TGCAGCAGTTTCGGACAGAAATCCACAGATACGCAGTATTTT. This chain joins TRBV29-1 and TRBJ2-3, with D tentatively TRBD1 (6 bases). This CDR3 contains 14 residues. Germline V gives CDR1 SQVTM, CDR2 ANQGSEA. Trimming shortened V by 8 bases and J by 2 bases, and 17 bases separated the two germline ends.